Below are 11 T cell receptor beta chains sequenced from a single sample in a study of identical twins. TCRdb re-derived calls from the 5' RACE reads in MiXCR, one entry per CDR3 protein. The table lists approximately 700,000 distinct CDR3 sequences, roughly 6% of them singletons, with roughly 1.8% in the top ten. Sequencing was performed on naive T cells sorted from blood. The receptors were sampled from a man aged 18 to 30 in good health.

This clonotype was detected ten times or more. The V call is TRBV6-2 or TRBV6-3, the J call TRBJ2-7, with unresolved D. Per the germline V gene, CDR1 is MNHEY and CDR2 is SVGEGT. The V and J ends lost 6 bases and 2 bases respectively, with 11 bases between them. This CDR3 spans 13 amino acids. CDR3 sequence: CASSRGPPYEQYF. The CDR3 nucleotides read TGTGCCAGCAGCCGAGGACCCCCCTACGAGCAGTACTTC.

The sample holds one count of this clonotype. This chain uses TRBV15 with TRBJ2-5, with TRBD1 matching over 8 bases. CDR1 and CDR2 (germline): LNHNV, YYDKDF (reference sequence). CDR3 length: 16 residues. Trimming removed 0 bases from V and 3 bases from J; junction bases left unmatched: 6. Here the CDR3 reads CATSRDGAQGEETQYF. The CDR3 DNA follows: TGTGCCACCAGCAGAGATGGGGCACAGGGGGAAGAGACCCAGTACTTC.

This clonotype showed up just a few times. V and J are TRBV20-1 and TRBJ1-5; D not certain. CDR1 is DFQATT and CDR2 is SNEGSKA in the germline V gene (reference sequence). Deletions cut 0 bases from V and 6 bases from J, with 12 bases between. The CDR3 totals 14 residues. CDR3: CSARDISEAQPQHF. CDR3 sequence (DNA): TGCAGTGCTAGAGATATCTCGGAGGCTCAGCCCCAGCATTTT.

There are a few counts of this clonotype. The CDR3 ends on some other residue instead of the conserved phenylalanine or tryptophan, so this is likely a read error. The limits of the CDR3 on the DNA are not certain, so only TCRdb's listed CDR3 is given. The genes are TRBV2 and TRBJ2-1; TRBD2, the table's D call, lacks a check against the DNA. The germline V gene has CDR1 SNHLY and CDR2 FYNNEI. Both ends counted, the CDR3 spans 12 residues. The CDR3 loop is CASSEAWALLEV.

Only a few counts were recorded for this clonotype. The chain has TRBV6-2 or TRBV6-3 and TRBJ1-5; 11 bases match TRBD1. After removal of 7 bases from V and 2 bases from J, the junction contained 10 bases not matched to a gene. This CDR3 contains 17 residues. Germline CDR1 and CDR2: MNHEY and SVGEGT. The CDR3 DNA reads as TGTGCCAGCAAGACCGGGACAGGGGGGGTGGGCAATCAGCCCCAGCATTTT. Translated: CASKTGTGGVGNQPQHF.

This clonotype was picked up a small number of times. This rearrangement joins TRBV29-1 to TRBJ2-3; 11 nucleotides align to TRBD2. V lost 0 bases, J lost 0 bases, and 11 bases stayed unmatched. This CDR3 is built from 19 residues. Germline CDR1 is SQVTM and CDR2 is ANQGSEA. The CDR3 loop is CSVEDRVLAGAASTDTQYF. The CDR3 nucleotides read TGCAGCGTTGAAGATCGAGTACTAGCGGGAGCAGCTAGCACAGATACGCAGTATTTT.

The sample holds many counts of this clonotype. In nucleotides, the CDR3 is TGTGCCAGCAGCCCCACCGGGACTAGCGGCTTAAGCTCCTACAATGAGCAGTTCTTC. Translation gives CASSPTGTSGLSSYNEQFF. The chain couples TRBV11-1 to TRBJ2-1; 11 nucleotides agree with TRBD2. Losses at the gene ends were 5 bases for V and 0 bases for J; bases not matched to a gene: 12. Germline CDR1 and CDR2: SGHAT and FQDESV (reference sequence). The CDR3 loop spans 19 amino acids.

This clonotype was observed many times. The CDR3 region has the DNA TGCGCCAGCAGCTTGGGGCCGGGAGCGTCCCCCGAGCAGTACTTC. This gives the protein CASSLGPGASPEQYF. The chain couples TRBV5-1 to TRBJ2-7, with D possibly matching TRBD2 (6 bases). This CDR3 comprises 15 residues. With 0 bases removed from V and 6 bases from J, the gap between germline ends came to 16 bases. The germline V gene has CDR1 SGHRS and CDR2 YFSETQ. Supplemented by reference TRBV5-1 and TRBJ2-7, the full variable domain reads KAGVTQTPRYLIKTRGQQVTLSCSPISGHRSVSWYQQTPGQGLQFLFEYFSETQRNKGNFPGRFSGRQFSNSRSEMNVSTLELGDSALYLCASSLGPGASPEQYFGPGTRLTVT.

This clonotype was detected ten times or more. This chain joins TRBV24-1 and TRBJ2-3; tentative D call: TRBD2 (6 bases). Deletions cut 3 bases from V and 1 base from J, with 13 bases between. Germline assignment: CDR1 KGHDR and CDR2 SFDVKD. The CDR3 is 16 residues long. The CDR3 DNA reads TGTGCCACCAGTGATCCCGGGACTCGCGGCACAGATACGCAGTATTTT. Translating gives CATSDPGTRGTDTQYF.

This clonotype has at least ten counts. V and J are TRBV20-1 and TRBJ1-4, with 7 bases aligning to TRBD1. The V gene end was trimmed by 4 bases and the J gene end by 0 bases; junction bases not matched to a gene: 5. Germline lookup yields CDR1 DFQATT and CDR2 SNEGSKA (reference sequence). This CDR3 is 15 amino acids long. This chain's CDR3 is CSAIPGTATNEKLFF. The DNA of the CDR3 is TGCAGTGCTATCCCCGGGACAGCAACTAATGAAAAACTGTTTTTT.

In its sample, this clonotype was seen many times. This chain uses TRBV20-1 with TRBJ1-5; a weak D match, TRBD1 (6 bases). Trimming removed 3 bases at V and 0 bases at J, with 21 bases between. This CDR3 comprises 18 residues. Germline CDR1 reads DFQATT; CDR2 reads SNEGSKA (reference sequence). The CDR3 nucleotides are TGCAGTGCTAGCCAATTATGGACAGCGTTAGATAGCAATCAGCCCCAGCATTTT. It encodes CSASQLWTALDSNQPQHF.